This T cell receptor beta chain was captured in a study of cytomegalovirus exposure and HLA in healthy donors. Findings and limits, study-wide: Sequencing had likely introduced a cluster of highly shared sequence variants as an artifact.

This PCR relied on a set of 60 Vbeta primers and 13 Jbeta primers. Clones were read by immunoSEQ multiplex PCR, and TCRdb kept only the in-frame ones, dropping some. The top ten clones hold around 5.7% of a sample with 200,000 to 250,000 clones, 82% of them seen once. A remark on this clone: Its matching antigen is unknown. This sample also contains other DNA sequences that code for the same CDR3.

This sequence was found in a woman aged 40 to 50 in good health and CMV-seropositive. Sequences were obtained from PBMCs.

CDR3 sequence: CASSYGGSGNTIYF. The CDR3 region has the DNA TGTGCCAGCAGTTACGGGGGCTCCGGAAACACCATATATTTT. The genes are TRBV6-5 and TRBJ1-3; TRBD1 might be the D (6 bases). Germline CDR1 is MNHEY and CDR2 is SVGAGI. The CDR3 is 14 amino acids. V lost 2 bases to trimming and J lost 4 bases, with 9 bases between them.